The TCR beta chain under discussion was sequenced for a study of OX40 agonist ivuxolimab in advanced cancers. Study summary: Three patients had partial responses: one hepatocellular carcinoma, two cutaneous melanoma. Findings and caveats of the study: It was not determined which antigens were specifically recognized by the peripheral T cells that had undergone clonal expansion. Both blood CD4+ and CD8+ T cells showed clonal growth by week 6 at 0.1 to 3.0 mg/kg.

Patients were excluded for autoimmune disease history or systemic immunosuppression. Worth noting for this clone: Its target is unknown.

Germline V lookup: CDR1 MNHEY, CDR2 SVGAGI. The length of the CDR3 is 15 residues. V lost 7 bases and J 8 bases, leaving 21 bases between the germline ends. The assay was immunoSEQ multiplex PCR, and TCRdb's table has in-frame clones only and misses some. The table shows 55,000 to 70,000 clones, with over 80% occurring only once. The TCR originated in an adult with an advanced solid tumor such as melanoma, head and neck, liver or kidney cancer. The sample consisted of CD4+ or CD8+ T cells sorted from blood, taken in a trial of the OX40 agonist ivuxolimab. V gene TRBV6-5 combines with J gene TRBJ2-4; possibly TRBD1 or TRBD2 for D (7 bases each). This CDR3 is CASNAGEGAGHIQYF. The CDR3 DNA reads TGTGCCAGCAACGCGGGAGAGGGGGCTGGGCACATTCAGTACTTC.